This T cell receptor beta chain is from a study of identical twins. TCRdb reanalysed the 5' RACE reads using MiXCR and keeps one entry per CDR3 protein. The sample includes 520,000 or so distinct CDR3 sequences, 22% of them seen just once. The CDR3 extends over 15 amino acids. Germline CDR1 SGHRS, CDR2 YFSETQ. J was trimmed by 2 bases and V by 0 bases; bases with no gene match: 1. The same sample was also studied in work on T cells expressing NK-cell markers.

This sequence originates from a woman between 18 and 29 years old in good health. The gene calls are TRBV5-1 and TRBJ2-7, with 11 bases identical to TRBD1. Specimen: CD4+ T cells sorted from blood. CDR3 DNA sequence: TGCGCCAGCAGCTTGGAGGGACAGGGGGCCTACGAGCAGTACTTC. Translated, it gives CASSLEGQGAYEQYF.